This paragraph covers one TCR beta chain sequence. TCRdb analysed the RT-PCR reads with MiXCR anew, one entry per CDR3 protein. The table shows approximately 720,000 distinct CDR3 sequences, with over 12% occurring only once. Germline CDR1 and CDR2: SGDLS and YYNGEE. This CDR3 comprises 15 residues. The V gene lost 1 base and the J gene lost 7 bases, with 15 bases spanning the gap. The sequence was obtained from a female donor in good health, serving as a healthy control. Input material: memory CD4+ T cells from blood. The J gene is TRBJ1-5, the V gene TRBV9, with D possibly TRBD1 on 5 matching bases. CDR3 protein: CASSVMGVIGQPQHF. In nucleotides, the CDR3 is TGTGCCAGCAGCGTAATGGGGGTTATAGGGCAGCCCCAGCATTTT.